This TCR beta chain was captured in a study of blood T cells in healthy people across ages. A second PCR, run for roughly 7 to 12 cycles, used a sample-barcoded 5' primer plus a J-beta primer mix. TCRdb reprocessed the 5' RACE reads with MiXCR, giving one entry per CDR3 protein. The sample carries just over 1 million distinct CDR3 sequences, 40% to 50% recorded once. This clonotype was detected a few times. The sequencing sample was made of blood. The origin of this receptor is a woman aged 60 to 75 in good health.

CDR3 nucleotides: TGTGCCAGCAGCTTCCCCGGGACTAGCGGGAGACGGACAGATACGCAGTATTTT. The encoded protein is CASSFPGTSGRRTDTQYF. The rearrangement links TRBV11-2 to TRBJ2-3; TRBD2 agrees at 14 bases. CDR3 length equals 18 residues. The J segment lost 3 bases and the V segment lost 3 bases, leaving 8 bases of the junction unmatched. Germline CDR1 reads SGHAT; CDR2 reads FQNNGV.